Listed below are T cell receptor beta chains from one sample, sequenced in a study of T cell responses to AZD1222 COVID-19 vaccine. The table came from immunoSEQ multiplex PCR; TCRdb's copy has only in-frame clones and leaves some out. The repertoire holds 65,000 to 85,000 clones, with around nine tenths as singletons. Source: peripheral blood, taken on day 0 of AZD1222 vaccination. These TCRs come from an adult in good health. Each CDR3 is given without its conserved first and last residue. D genes are given only for firm matches.

>TRBD1|TRBV5-1|TRBJ1-4
ASSLAAGGNEKLF
>TRBD1|TRBV7-2|TRBJ2-5
ASSRDSSQTQY
>.|TRBV19|TRBJ1-1
ASSMAVNTEAF
>TRBD2|TRBV7-3|TRBJ2-5
ASSRGLAGVQETQY
>.|TRBV6-5|TRBJ1-1
ASRSGKAF
>.|TRBV9|TRBJ2-2
ASWGPHTGELF
>.|TRBV19|TRBJ2-3
ASSVTDTQY
>TRBD2|TRBV3-1/TRBV3-2|TRBJ2-3
ASSRGTSGTNTDTQY
>.|TRBV5-5|TRBJ1-5
ASSLGLGSNQPQH
>.|TRBV7-9|TRBJ2-7
ASSLLSGIDEQY